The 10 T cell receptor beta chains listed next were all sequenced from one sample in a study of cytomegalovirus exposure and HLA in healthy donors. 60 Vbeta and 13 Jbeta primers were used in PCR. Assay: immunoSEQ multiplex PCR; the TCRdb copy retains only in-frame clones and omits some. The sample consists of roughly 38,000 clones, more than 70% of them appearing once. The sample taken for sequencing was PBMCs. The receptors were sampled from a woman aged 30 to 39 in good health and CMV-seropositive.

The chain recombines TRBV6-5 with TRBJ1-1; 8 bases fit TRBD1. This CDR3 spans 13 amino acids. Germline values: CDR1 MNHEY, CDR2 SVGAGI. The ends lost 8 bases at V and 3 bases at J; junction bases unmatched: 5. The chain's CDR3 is CASDRGPDTEAFF. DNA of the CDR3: TGTGCCAGCGACAGGGGACCGGACACTGAAGCTTTCTTT.

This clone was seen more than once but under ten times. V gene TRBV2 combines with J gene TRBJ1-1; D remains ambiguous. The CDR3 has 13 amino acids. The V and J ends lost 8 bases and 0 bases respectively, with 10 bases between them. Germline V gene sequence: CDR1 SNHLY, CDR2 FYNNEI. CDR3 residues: CASLGFLNTEAFF. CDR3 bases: TGTGCCAGCCTCGGGTTTTTGAACACTGAAGCTTTCTTT.

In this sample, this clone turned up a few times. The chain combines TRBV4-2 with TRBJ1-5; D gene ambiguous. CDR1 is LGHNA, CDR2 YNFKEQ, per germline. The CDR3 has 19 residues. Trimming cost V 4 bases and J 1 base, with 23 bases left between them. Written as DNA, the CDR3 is TGTGCCAGCAGCCTAACTTTTAAAGGAGGGATAGGAAGCAATCAGCCCCAGCATTTT. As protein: CASSLTFKGGIGSNQPQHF.

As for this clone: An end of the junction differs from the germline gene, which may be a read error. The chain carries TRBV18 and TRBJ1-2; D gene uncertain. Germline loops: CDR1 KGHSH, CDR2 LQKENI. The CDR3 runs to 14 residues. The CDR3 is CASSPRAGDYGYPF. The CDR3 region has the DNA TGTGCCAGCTCACCACGCGCGGGAGACTATGGCTACCCCTTC.

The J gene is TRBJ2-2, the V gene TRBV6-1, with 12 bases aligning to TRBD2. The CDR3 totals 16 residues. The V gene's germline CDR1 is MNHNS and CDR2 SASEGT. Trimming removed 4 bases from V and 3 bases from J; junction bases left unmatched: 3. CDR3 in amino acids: CASSARLAGDTGELFF. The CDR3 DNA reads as TGTGCCAGCAGTGCCCGACTAGCGGGAGACACCGGGGAGCTGTTTTTT.

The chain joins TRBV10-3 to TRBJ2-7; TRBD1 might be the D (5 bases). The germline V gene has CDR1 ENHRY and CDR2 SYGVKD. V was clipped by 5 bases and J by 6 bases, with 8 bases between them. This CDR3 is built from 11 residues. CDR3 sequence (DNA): TGTGCCATCAGTTCACAGGTCGAGCAGTACTTC. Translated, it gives CAISSQVEQYF.

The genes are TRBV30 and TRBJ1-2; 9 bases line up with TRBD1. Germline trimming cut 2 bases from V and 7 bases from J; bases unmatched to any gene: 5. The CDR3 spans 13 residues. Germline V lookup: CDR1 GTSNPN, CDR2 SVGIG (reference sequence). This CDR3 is CAWSLTGGGGYTF. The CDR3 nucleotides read TGTGCCTGGAGTCTTACAGGGGGCGGTGGCTACACCTTC.

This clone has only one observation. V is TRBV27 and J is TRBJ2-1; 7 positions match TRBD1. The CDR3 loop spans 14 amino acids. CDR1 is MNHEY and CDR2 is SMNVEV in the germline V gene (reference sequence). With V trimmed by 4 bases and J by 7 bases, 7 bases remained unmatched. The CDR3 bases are TGTGCCAGCAGTTCACAAGGACAGGTGAATGAGCAGTTCTTC. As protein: CASSSQGQVNEQFF.

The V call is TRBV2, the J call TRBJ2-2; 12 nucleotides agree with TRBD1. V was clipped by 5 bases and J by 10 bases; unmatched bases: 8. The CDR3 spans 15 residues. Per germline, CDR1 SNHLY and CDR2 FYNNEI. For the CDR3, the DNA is TGTGCCAGCAGTCCCCGGGACAGGGGGCGGGAGGAGCTGTTTTTT. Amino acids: CASSPRDRGREELFF. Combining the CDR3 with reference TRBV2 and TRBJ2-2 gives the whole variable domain EPEVTQTPSHQVTQMGQEVILRCVPISNHLYFYWYRQILGQKVEFLVSFYNNEISEKSEIFDDQFSVERPDGSNFTLKIRSTKLEDSAMYFCASSPRDRGREELFFGEGSRLTVL.

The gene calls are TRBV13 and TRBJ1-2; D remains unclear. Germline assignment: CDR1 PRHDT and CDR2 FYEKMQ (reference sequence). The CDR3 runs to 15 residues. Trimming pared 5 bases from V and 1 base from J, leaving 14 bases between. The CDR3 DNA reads TGTGCCAGCAGCAAATTTTCGACATATAACTATGGCTACACCTTC. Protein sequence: CASSKFSTYNYGYTF.